This TCR beta chain was observed in a study of T cell responses to AZD1222 COVID-19 vaccine. CDR3 length: 17 residues. Looked up from germline, CDR1 is MGHRA and CDR2 is YSYEKL. V was pared by 6 bases and J by 5 bases, with 23 bases between. A word on this clone: As yet, its antigen is unknown.

Only in-frame clones appear in the TCRdb table, and some are missing; sequencing was by immunoSEQ multiplex PCR. The table lists roughly 120,000 clones, roughly 91% of them singletons. Findings of the study overall: It should be noted that donors were predominantly white British and more often female, and clonal diversity was possibly underestimated. Regions 160-218 and 743-854 held dominance among vaccine-associated CD4 TCRs, which spanned spike. AZD1222 recipients seropositive at baseline numbered only six. Increased Spike-specific TCR breadth and depth were observed after two AZD1222 doses.

V usage is TRBV4-1 and J usage is TRBJ1-5; D is undetermined. This TCR derives from an adult who received the AZD1222 COVID-19 vaccine. The specimen was peripheral blood, collected 28 days after the second AZD1222 dose. CDR3 DNA sequence: TGCGCCAGCAGTCCAGAGGGTTTGGGAAGCGGGCATCAGCCCCAGCATTTT. Its protein is CASSPEGLGSGHQPQHF.